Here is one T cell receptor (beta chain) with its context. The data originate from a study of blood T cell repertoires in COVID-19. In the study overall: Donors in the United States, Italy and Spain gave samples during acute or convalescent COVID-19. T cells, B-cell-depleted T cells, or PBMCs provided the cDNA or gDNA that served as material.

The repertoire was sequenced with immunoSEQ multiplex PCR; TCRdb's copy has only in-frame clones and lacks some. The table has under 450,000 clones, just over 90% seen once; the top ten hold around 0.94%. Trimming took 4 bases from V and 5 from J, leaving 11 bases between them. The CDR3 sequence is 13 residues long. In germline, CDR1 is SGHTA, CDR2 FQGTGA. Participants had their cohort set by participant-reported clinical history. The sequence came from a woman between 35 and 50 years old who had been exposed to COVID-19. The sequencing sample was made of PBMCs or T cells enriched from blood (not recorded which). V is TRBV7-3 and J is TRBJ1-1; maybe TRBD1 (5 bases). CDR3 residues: CASSSTGTTEAFF. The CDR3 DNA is TGTGCCAGCAGCTCCACAGGTACGACTGAAGCTTTCTTT.